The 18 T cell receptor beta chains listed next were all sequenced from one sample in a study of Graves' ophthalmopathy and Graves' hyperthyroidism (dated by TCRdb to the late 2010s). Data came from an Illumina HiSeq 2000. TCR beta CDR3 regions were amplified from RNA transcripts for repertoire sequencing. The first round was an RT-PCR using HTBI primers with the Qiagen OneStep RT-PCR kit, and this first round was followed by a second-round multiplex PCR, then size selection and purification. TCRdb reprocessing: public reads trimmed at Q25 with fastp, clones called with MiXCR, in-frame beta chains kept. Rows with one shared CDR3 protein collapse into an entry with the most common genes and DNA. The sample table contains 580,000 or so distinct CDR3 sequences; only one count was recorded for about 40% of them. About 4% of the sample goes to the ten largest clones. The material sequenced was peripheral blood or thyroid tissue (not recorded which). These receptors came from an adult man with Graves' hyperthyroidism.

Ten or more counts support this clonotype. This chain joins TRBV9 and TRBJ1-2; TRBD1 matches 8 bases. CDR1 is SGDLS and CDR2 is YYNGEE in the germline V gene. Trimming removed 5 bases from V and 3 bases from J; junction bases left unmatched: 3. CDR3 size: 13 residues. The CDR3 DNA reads TGTGCCAGCAGTACAGGGGGTGACTATGGCTACACCTTC. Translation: CASSTGGDYGYTF.

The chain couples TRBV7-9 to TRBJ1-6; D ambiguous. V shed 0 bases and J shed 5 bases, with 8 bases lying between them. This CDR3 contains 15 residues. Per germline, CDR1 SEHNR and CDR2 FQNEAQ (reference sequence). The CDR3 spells CASSLAMGNNSPLHF. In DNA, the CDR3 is TGTGCCAGCAGCTTAGCGATGGGTAATAATTCACCCCTCCACTTT.

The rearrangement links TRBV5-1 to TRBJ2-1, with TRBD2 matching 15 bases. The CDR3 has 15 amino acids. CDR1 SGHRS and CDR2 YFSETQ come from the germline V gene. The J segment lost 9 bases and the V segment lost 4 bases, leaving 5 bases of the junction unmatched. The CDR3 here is CASSTGLAGGSEQFF. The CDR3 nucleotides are TGCGCCAGCAGCACAGGACTAGCGGGAGGGAGTGAGCAGTTCTTC.

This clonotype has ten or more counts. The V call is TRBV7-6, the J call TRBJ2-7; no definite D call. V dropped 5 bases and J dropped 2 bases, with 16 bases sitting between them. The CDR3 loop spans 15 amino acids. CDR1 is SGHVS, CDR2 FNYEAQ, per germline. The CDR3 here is CASSPERGRPYEQYF. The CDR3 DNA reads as TGTGCCAGCAGCCCCGAGAGAGGCAGACCCTACGAGCAGTACTTC.

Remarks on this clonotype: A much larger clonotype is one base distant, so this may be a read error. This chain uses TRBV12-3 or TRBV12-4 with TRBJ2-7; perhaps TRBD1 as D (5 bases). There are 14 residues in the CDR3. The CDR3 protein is CTSSLRGRSYEQYF. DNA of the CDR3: TGTACCAGCAGTTTAAGGGGCCGCTCCTACGAGCAGTACTTC.

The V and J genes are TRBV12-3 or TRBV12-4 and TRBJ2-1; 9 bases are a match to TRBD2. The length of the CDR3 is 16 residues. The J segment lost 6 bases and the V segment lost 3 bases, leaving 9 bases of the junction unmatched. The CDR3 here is CASSLLVLAGINEQFF. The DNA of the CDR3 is TGTGCCAGCAGTTTGTTGGTCCTAGCGGGGATCAATGAGCAGTTCTTC.

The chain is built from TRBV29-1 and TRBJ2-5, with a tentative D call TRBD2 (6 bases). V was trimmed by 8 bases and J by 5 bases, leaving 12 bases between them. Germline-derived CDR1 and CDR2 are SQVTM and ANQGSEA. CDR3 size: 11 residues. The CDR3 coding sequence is TGCAGCCCAAGCGGGTGGGAGACCCAGTACTTC. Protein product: CSPSGWETQYF.

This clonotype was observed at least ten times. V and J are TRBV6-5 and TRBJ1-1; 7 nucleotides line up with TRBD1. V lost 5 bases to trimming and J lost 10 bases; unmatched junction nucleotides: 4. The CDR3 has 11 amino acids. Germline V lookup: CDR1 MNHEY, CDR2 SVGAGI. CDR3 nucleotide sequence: TGTGCCAGCAGTACGGGACAGTCAGCTTTCTTT. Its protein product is CASSTGQSAFF.

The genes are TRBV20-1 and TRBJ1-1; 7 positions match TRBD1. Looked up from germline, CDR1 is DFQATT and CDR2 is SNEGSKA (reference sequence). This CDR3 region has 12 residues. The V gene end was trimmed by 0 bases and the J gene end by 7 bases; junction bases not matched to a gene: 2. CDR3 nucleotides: TGCAGTGCTAGAGAGCGGGACAGTGAAGCTTTCTTT. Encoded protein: CSARERDSEAFF.

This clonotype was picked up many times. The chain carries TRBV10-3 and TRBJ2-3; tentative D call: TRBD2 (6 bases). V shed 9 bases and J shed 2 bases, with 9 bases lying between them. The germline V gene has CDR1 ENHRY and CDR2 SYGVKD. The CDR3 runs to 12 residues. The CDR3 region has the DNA TGTGCCATACGGGGGTTCACAGATACGCAGTATTTT. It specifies CAIRGFTDTQYF.

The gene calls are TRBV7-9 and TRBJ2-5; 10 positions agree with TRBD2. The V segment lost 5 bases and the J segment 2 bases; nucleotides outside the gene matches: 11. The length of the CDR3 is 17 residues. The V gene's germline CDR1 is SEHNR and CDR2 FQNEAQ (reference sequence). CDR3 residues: CASSLSTGTSVQETQYF. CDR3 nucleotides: TGTGCCAGCAGCCTAAGCACCGGGACTAGCGTACAAGAGACCCAGTACTTC.

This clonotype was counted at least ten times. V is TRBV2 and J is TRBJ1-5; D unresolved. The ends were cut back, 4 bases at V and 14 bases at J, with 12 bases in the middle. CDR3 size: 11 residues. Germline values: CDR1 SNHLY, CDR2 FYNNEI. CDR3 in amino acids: CASSVGGTKHF. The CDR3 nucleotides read TGTGCCAGCAGTGTGGGCGGAACCAAGCATTTT.

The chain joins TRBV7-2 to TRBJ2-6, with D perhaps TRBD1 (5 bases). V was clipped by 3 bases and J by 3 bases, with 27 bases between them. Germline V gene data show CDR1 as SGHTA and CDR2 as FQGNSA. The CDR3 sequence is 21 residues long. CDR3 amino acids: CASSFSQSTDTQGNGANVLTF. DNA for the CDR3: TGTGCCAGCAGCTTCTCACAGAGCACAGATACGCAGGGTAATGGGGCCAACGTCCTGACTTTC.

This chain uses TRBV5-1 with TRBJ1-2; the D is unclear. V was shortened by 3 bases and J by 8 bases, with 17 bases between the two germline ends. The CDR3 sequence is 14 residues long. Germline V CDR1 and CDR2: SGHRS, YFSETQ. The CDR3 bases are TGCGCCAGCAGCTGGGGAAGGGTGTCTTACGGCTACACCTTC. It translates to CASSWGRVSYGYTF.

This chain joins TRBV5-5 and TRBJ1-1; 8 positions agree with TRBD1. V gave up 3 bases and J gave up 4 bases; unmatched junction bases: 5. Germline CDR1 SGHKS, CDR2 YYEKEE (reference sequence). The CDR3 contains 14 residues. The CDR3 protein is CASSWTGFATEAFF. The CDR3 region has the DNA TGTGCCAGCAGCTGGACAGGGTTCGCCACTGAAGCTTTCTTT.

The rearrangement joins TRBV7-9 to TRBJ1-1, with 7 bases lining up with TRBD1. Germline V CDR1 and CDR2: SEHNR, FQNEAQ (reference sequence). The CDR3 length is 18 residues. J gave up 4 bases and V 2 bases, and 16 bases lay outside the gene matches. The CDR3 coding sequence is TGTGCCAGCAGCTTATTAATCTCGGGACAGAGGTTAGGCACTGAAGCTTTCTTT. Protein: CASSLLISGQRLGTEAFF.

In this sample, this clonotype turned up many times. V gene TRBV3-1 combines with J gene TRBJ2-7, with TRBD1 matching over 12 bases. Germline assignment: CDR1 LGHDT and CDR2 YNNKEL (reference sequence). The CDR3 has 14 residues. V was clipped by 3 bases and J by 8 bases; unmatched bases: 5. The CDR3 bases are TGTGCCAGCAGCCACCGGGACAGGGGGCAGCAGCAGTACTTC. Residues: CASSHRDRGQQQYF.

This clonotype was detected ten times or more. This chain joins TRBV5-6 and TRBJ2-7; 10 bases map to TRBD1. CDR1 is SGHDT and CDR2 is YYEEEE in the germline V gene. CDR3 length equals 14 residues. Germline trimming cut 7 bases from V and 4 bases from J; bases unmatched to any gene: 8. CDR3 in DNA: TGTGCCAGCGCCTCCGGGACAGGGGAGTACGAGCAGTACTTC. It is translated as CASASGTGEYEQYF.